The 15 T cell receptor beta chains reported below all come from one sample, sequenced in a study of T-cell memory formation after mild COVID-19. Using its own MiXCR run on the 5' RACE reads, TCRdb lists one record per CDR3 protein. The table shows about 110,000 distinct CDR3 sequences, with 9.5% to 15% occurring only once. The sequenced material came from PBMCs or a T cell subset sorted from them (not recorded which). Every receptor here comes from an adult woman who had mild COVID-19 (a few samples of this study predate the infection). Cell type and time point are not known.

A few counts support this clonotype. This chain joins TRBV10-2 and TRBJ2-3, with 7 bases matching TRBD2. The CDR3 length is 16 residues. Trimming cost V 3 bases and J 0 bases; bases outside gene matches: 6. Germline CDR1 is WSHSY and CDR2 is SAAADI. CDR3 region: CASSDPRGTSTDTQYF. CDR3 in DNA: TGCGCCAGCAGTGACCCGCGGGGGACTAGCACAGATACGCAGTATTTT.

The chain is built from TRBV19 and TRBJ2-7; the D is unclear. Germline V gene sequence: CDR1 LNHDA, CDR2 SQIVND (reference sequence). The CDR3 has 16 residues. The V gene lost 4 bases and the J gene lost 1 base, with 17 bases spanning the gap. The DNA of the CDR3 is TGTGCCAGTAGTACTCTCCGGGCCCACCCATCCTACGAGCAGTACTTC. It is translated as CASSTLRAHPSYEQYF. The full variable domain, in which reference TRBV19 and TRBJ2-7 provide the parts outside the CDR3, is DGGITQSPKYLFRKEGQNVTLSCEQNLNHDAMYWYRQDPGQGLRLIYYSQIVNDFQKGDIAEGYSVSREKKESFPLTVTSAQKNPTAFYLCASSTLRAHPSYEQYFGPGTRLTVT.

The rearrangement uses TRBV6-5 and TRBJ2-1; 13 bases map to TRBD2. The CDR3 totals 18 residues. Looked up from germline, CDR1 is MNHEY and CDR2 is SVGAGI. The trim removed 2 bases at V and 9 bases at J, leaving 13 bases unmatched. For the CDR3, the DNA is TGTGCCAGCAGTTACGACGGGACTAGCGGGACAAGAGGGCGTGAGCAGTTCTTC. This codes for CASSYDGTSGTRGREQFF.

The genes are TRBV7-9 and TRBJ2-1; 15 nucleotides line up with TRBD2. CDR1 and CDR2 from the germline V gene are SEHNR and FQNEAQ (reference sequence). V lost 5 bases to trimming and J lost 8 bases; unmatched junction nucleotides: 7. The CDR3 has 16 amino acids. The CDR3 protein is CASSAGTSGGIDEQFF. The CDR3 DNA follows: TGTGCCAGCAGCGCCGGGACTAGCGGGGGGATAGATGAGCAGTTCTTC.

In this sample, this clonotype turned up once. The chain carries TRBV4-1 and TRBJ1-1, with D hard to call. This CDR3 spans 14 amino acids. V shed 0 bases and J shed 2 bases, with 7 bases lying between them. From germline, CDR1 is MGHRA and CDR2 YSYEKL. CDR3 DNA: TGCGCCAGCAGCCAAGATTGGGGAAACACTGAAGCTTTCTTT. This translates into CASSQDWGNTEAFF.

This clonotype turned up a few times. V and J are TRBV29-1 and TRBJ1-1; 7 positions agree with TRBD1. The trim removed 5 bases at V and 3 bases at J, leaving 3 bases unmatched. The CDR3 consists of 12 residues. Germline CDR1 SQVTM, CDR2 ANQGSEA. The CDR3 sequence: CSVPGQHTEAFF. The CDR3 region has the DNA TGCAGCGTTCCGGGACAGCACACTGAAGCTTTCTTT. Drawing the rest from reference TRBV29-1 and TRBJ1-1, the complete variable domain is SAVISQKPSRDICQRGTSLTIQCQVDSQVTMMFWYRQQPGQSLTLIATANQGSEATYESGFVIDKFPISRPNLTFSTLTVSNMSPEDSSIYLCSVPGQHTEAFFGQGTRLTVV.

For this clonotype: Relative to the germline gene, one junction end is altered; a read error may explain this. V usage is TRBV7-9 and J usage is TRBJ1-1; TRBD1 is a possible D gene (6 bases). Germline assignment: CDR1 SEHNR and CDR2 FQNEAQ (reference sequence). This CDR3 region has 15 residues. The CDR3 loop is CASRLVGHANTEAFF. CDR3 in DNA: TGTGCCAGCAGATTAGTGGGACACGCGAACACTGAAGCTTTCTTT.

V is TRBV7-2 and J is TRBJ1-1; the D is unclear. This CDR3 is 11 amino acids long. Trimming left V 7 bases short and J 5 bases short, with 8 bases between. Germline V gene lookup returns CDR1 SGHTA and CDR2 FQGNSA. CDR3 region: CASNPLTEAFF. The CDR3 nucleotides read TGTGCCAGCAACCCACTAACTGAAGCTTTCTTT.

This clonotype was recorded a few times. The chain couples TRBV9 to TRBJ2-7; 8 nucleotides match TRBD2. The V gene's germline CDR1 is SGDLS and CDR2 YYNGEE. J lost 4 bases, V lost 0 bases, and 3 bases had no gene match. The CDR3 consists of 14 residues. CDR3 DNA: TGTGCCAGCAGCGTAGCGGGAGGGGAGTACGAGCAGTACTTC. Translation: CASSVAGGEYEQYF.

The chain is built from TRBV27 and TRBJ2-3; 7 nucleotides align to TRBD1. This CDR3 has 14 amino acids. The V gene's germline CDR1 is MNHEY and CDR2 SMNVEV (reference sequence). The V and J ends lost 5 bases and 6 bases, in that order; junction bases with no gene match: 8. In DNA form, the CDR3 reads TGTGCCAGCAGTCTCACAGGGGCCCGGGATACGCAGTATTTT. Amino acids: CASSLTGARDTQYF.

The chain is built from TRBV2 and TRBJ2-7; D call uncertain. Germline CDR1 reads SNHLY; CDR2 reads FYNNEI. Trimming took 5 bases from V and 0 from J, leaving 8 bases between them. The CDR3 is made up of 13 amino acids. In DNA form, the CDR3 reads TGTGCCAGCAGTTGGCCGGGCTCCTACGAGCAGTACTTC. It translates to CASSWPGSYEQYF.

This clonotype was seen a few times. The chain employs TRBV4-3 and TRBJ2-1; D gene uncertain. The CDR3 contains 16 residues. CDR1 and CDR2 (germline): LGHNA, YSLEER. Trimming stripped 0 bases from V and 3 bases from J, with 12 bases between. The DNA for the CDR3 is TGCGCCAGCAGCCAAGATGCCAGGTTACTCTACAATGAGCAGTTCTTC. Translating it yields CASSQDARLLYNEQFF.

CDR3 bases: TGCGCCAGCAGCTTCTCAGGGGGCACTGAAGCTTTCTTT. Translated: CASSFSGGTEAFF. The chain uses TRBV5-1 and TRBJ1-1; TRBD1 aligns across 7 bases. Germline CDR1 is SGHRS and CDR2 is YFSETQ. J lost 4 bases, V lost 2 bases, and 2 bases had no gene match. This CDR3 is 13 amino acids long.

CDR3 DNA: TGTGCCAGCAGCTTAGTGACTCGGGGAATAGAAGCTTTCTTT. Its translation is CASSLVTRGIEAFF. This sequence joins TRBV7-9 and TRBJ1-1; D is unresolved. This CDR3 has 14 residues. Trimming cost V 1 base and J 8 bases, with 14 bases left between them. The germline gives CDR1 SEHNR, CDR2 FQNEAQ (reference sequence).

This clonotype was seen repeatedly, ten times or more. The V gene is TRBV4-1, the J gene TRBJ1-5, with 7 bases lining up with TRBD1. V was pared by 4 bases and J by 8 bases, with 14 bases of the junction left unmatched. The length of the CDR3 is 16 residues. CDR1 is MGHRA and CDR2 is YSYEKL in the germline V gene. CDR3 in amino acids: CASSPAQGDWSEPQHF. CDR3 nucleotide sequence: TGCGCCAGCAGCCCGGCCCAGGGGGACTGGTCGGAGCCCCAGCATTTT.